This TCR beta chain was documented in a study of cytomegalovirus exposure and HLA in healthy donors. Notes on the study in general: Among the most significant clusters, several appeared linked to common viral pathogens in a later analysis.

As to this clone: Its antigen is still unknown.

Primers included in the PCR were 60 Vbeta and 13 Jbeta primers. The assay was immunoSEQ multiplex PCR, and TCRdb's table has in-frame clones only and misses some. The table lists more than 65,000 clones, 82% of them singletons. CDR3 length equals 16 residues. CDR1 and CDR2 from the germline V gene are SGHNT and YYREEE (reference sequence). V gave up 4 bases and J gave up 7 bases, with 24 bases separating them. The sequenced sample consisted of PBMCs. The genes are TRBV5-4 and TRBJ2-7; D may be TRBD2 (6 bases). This receptor was obtained from a man aged 18 to 35 in good health and CMV-seronegative. CDR3 DNA: TGTGCCAGCAGCCCCGAACCCGGGAGTAAAGGGAGTGAGCAGTACTTC. Protein sequence: CASSPEPGSKGSEQYF.